The 6 T cell receptor beta chains below were found in one sample sequenced in a study of shared clonotypes between healthy human individuals. Some clones are missing from TCRdb's copy, which holds only in-frame ones; the method was immunoSEQ multiplex PCR. Seen here are approximately 2.3 million clones, 85% to 95% observed once, and the top ten hold 0.39%. The sample taken for sequencing was naive CD4+ T cells from PBMCs. Subset in this sample: CD45RA+ positively selected. These receptor sequences come from a young man in good health. Some clones in this sample may be carry-over from other donors' samples.

The chain couples TRBV6-4 to TRBJ1-2; no definite D call. There are 13 residues in the CDR3. Germline V gene data show CDR1 as MRHNA and CDR2 as SNTAGT. Trimming took 2 bases from V and 7 from J, leaving 11 bases between them. DNA of the CDR3: TGTGCCAGCAGTGACGGACCTTCTCGTGGCTACACCTTC. It yields the protein CASSDGPSRGYTF.

The CDR3 sequence is CACLRTGAREGYTF. The CDR3 DNA is TGTGCCTGTTTACGGACAGGGGCCCGGGAAGGCTACACCTTC. The rearrangement uses TRBV30 and TRBJ1-2; TRBD1 matches at 9 bases. V dropped 6 bases and J dropped 8; count of bases not matched to a gene: 13. The length of the CDR3 is 14 residues. In germline, CDR1 is GTSNPN, CDR2 SVGIG (reference sequence).

V usage is TRBV9 and J usage is TRBJ2-1; 9 positions match TRBD2. V lost 4 bases and J lost 6; bases outside the gene matches: 11. Per the germline V gene, CDR1 is SGDLS and CDR2 is YYNGEE. The CDR3 spans 16 residues. CDR3 bases: TGTGCCAGCAGCCTACGCGGTAGCGGGAGTGGCAATGAGCAGTTCTTC. Protein sequence: CASSLRGSGSGNEQFF. Together with reference TRBV9 and TRBJ2-1, the CDR3 gives the full variable domain: DSGVTQTPKHLITATGQRVTLRCSPRSGDLSVYWYQQSLDQGLQFLIQYYNGEERAKGNILERFSAQQFPDLHSELNLSSLELGDSALYFCASSLRGSGSGNEQFFGPGTRLTVL.

The chain carries TRBV28 and TRBJ1-5; no firm D call. The CDR3 consists of 12 residues. Germline V lookup: CDR1 MDHEN, CDR2 SYDVKM. CDR3 nucleotides: TGTGCAGCCAAAGAGAGCAATCAGCCCCAGCATTTT. This encodes CAAKESNQPQHF.

V and J are TRBV4-1 and TRBJ2-1; D call uncertain. Between the trimmed V and J ends, which lost 1 base and 4 bases, there was a span of 5 bases. CDR1 is MGHRA, CDR2 YSYEKL, per germline. CDR3 length: 13 amino acids. The CDR3 DNA sequence: TGCGCCAGCAGCCAAGCATGGTACAATGAGCAGTTCTTC. Translating it yields CASSQAWYNEQFF.

In regard to this clone: Other DNA sequences of this sample code for an identical CDR3. The rearrangement links TRBV7-9 to TRBJ1-1; a possible D gene is TRBD1 (5 bases). The length of the CDR3 is 13 residues. V shed 2 bases and J shed 4 bases, with 8 bases lying between them. Germline CDR1 reads SEHNR; CDR2 reads FQNEAQ (reference sequence). This chain's CDR3 is CASSLTGGTEAFF. The CDR3 DNA is TGTGCCAGCAGCTTAACGGGGGGCACTGAAGCTTTCTTT. The full variable domain, in which reference TRBV7-9 and TRBJ1-1 provide the parts outside the CDR3, is DTGVSQNPRHKITKRGQNVTFRCDPISEHNRLYWYRQTLGQGPEFLTYFQNEAQLEKSRLLSDRFSAERPKGSFSTLEIQRTEQGDSAMYLCASSLTGGTEAFFGQGTRLTVV.